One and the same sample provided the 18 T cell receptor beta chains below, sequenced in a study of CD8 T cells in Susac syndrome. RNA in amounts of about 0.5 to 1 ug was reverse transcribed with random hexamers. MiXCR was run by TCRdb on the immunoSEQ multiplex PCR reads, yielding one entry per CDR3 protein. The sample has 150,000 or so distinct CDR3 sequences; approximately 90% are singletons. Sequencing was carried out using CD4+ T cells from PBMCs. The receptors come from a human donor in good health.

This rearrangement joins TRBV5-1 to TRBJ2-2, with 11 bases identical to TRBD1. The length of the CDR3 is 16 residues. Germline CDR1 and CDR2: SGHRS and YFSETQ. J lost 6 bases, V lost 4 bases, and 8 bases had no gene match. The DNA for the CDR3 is TGCGCCAGCAGCCCCTGGCCGGGACAGGGGGCCGGGGAGCTGTTTTTT. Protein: CASSPWPGQGAGELFF.

The CDR3 sequence: CASSYLGISNQPQHF. The CDR3 nucleotides are TGTGCCAGCAGTTATCTGGGGATTAGCAATCAGCCCCAGCATTTT. The chain couples TRBV6-2 or TRBV6-3 to TRBJ1-5; D not resolved. CDR3 length: 15 residues. V shed 3 bases and J shed 0 bases, with 9 bases lying between them. Germline CDR1 MNHEY, CDR2 SVGEGT.

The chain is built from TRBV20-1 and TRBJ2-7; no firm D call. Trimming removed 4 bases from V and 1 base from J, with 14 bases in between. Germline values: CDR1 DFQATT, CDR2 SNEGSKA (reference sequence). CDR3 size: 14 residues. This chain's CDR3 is CSATQLGSSYEQYF. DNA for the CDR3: TGCAGTGCTACACAACTGGGCAGTTCCTACGAGCAGTACTTC.

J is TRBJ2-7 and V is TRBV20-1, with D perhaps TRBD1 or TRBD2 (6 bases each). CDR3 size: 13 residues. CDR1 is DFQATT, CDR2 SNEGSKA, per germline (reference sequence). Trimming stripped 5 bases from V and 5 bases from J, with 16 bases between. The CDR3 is CSASQGRTHEQYF. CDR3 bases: TGCAGTGCTTCCCAGGGGAGGACCCACGAGCAGTACTTC.

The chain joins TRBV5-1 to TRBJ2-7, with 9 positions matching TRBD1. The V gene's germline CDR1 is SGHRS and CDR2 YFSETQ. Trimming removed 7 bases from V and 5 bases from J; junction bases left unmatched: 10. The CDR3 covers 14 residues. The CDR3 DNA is TGCGCCAGCTGGACAGGGGTCACGGTTGACGAGCAGTACTTC. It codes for CASWTGVTVDEQYF.

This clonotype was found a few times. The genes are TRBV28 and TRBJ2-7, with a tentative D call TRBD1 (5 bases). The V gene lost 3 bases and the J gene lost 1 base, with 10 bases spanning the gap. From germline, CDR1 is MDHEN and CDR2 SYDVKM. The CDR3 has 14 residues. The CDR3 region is CASSFDRGSYEQYF. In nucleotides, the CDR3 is TGTGCCAGCAGTTTTGATAGGGGATCCTACGAGCAGTACTTC.

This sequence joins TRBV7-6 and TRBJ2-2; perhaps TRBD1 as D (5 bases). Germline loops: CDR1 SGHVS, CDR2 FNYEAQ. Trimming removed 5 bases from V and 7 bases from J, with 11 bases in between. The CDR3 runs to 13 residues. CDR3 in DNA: TGTGCCAGCAGCCCCGCAGGGTTCGGGGAGCTGTTTTTT. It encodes CASSPAGFGELFF.

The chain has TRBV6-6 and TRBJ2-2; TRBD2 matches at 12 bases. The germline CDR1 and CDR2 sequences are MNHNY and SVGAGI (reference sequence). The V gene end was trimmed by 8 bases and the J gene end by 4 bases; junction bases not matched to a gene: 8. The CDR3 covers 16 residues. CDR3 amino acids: CASFPLAGGSTGELFF. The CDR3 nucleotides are TGTGCCAGCTTCCCACTAGCGGGAGGCAGCACCGGGGAGCTGTTTTTT.

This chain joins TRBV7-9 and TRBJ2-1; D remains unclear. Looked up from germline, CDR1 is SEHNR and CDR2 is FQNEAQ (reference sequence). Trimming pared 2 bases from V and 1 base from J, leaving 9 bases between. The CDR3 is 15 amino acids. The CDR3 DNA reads TGTGCCAGCAGCTTATTGACTGGTTCCTACAATGAGCAGTTCTTC. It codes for CASSLLTGSYNEQFF.

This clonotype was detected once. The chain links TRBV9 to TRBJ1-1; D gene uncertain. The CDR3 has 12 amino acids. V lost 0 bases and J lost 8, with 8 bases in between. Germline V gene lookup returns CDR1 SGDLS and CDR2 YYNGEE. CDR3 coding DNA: TGTGCCAGCAGCGTAGGTAAAGGAGAAGCTTTCTTT. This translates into CASSVGKGEAFF.

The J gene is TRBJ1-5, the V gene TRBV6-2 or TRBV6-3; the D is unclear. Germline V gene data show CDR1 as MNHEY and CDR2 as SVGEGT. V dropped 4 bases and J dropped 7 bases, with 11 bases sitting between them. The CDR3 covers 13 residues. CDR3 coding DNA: TGTGCCAGCAGTTCCCCCGCGGTACAGCCCCAGCATTTT. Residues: CASSSPAVQPQHF.

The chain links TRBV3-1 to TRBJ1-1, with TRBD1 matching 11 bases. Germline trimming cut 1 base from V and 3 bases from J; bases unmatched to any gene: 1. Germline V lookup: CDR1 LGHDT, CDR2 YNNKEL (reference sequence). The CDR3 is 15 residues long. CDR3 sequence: CASSQGTGGYTEAFF. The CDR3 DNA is TGTGCCAGCAGCCAAGGGACAGGGGGCTACACTGAAGCTTTCTTT.

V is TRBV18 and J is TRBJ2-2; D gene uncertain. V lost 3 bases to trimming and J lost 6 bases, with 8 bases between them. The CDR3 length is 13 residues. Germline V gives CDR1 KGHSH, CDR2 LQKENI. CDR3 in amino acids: CASSPQSPGELFF. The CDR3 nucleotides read TGTGCCAGCTCACCGCAAAGTCCCGGGGAGCTGTTTTTT.

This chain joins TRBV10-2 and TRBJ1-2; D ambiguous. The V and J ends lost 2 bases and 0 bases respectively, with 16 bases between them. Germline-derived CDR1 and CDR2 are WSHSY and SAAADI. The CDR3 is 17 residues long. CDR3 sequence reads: CASSEDGQINSNYGYTF. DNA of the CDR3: TGCGCCAGCAGTGAGGACGGGCAAATCAACTCTAACTATGGCTACACCTTC.

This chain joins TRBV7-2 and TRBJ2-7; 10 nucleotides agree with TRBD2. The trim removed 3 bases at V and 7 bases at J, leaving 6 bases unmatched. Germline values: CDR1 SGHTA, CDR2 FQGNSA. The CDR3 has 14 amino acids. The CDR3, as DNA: TGTGCCAGCAGCTTTAGCGGGGGGCCGAGAGAGCAGTACTTC. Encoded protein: CASSFSGGPREQYF.

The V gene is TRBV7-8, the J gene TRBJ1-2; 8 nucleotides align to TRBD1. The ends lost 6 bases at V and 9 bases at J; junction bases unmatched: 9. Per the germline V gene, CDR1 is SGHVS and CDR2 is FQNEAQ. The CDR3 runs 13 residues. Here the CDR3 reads CASSTRTGIRYTF. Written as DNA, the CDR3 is TGTGCCAGCAGTACCAGGACAGGGATACGCTACACCTTC.

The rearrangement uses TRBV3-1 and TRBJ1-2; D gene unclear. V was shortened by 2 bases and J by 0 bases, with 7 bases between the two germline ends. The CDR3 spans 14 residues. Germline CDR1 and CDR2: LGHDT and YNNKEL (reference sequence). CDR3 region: CASSQRTANYGYTF. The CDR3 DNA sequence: TGTGCCAGCAGCCAACGGACGGCTAACTATGGCTACACCTTC.

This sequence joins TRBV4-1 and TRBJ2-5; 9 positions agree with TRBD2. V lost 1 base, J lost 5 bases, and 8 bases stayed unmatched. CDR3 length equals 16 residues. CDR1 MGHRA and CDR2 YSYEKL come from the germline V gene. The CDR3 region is CASSQVRAGGWETQYF. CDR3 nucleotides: TGCGCCAGCAGCCAAGTGAGAGCGGGAGGTTGGGAGACCCAGTACTTC.